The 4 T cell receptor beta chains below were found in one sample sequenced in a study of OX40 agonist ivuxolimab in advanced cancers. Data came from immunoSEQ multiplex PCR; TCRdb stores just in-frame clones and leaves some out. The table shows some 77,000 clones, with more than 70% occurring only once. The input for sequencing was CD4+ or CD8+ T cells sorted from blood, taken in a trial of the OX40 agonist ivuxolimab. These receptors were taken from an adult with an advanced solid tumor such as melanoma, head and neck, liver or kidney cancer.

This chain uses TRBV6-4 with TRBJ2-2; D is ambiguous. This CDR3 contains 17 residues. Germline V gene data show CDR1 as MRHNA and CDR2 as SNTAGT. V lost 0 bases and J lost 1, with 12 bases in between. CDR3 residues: CASSDSAPAGNTGELFF. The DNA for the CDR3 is TGTGCCAGCAGTGACTCGGCCCCTGCTGGGAACACCGGGGAGCTGTTTTTT.

CDR3 sequence (DNA): TGTGCCAGCAGTTTATCGTTGGGAATCGATACGCAGTATTTT. Translated: CASSLSLGIDTQYF. The V gene is TRBV27, the J gene TRBJ2-3; D not resolved. V was trimmed by 0 bases and J by 6 bases, leaving 10 bases between them. The germline gives CDR1 MNHEY, CDR2 SMNVEV (reference sequence). CDR3 length: 14 amino acids.

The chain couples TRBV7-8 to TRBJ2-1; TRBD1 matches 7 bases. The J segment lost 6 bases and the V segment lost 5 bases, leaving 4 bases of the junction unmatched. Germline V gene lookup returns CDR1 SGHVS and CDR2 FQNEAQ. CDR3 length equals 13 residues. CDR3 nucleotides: TGTGCCAGCAGCGTACGACAGGGCAATGAGCAGTTCTTC. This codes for CASSVRQGNEQFF.

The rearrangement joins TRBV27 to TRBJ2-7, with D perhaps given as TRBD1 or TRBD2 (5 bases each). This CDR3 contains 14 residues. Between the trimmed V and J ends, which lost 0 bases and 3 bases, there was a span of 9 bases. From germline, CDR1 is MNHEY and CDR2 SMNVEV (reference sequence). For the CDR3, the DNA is TGTGCCAGCAGTTTATCGGGGGTGATCTACGAGCAGTACTTC. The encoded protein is CASSLSGVIYEQYF.